Here is one T cell receptor (beta chain) with its context. Its specificity is not known. This sample was taken from a study of shared clonotypes between healthy human individuals. Study in general: The cohort comprised a couple of women and a few men. Their ages spanned 18 to 49 years.

Terminally differentiated effector memory CD45RA+ cells were excluded from the naive CD8 cells, which were CD45RO-negative and positively selected for CCR7. TCRdb keeps only in-frame clones here, not all; method: immunoSEQ multiplex PCR. The sample lists about 2 million clones, 85% to 95% occurring once. Study results and limitations: It was the few donors that limited the genetic and exposure-history diversity represented.

This CDR3 is built from 15 residues. V gave up 4 bases and J gave up 2 bases; unmatched junction bases: 7. CDR1 MGHRA and CDR2 YSYEKL come from the germline V gene. Sequencing was performed on naive CD8+ T cells sorted from blood. This rearrangement joins TRBV4-1 to TRBJ2-7; 8 positions match TRBD2. The clonotype was recovered from a man younger than 35 in good health. The CDR3 coding sequence is TGCGCCAGCAGCCCATACACTAGCGGTACCTACGAGCAGTACTTC. It is translated as CASSPYTSGTYEQYF.